This T cell receptor (beta chain) was obtained from a study of cytomegalovirus exposure and HLA in healthy donors (dated by TCRdb to between 2016 and 2019). Notes on the research overall: An earlier analysis of roughly 630 of the donors reported approximately 300 Gb of sequence data and around 120 million unique TCR beta sequences from 150 million to 200 million T cells. Across approximately 400 genotyped donors of the cohort, an average of about 250,000 unique TCR beta nucleotide sequences per donor were sequenced, and roughly 18% of those sequences were non-productive. A separate validation cohort of over a hundred different subjects was used in addition to the roughly 700-subject first cohort. An earlier analysis of about 600 of the donors used high-throughput TCR beta sequencing to judge whether each TCR beta V gene segment behaved as functional or pseudogenic. Of the roughly 400 genotyped donors, around 81% fell in the genetic ancestry cluster associated with self-reported Caucasian donors. Roughly 300 gigabases of sequencing data and 70 million to 100 million unique TCR sequences were included in an early release covering around 650 HLA-typed donors. The study aimed to test whether signatures of past pathogen exposure could be identified by cataloging public T cell receptors. Alongside the repertoire data, information on donor age, sex, ethnicity and CMV serostatus was compiled. The study combined high-throughput TCR immunosequencing, statistical association of individual TCRs with disease status, and machine learning to predict cytomegalovirus infection status. HLA typing covered class I and class II loci at four-digit resolution. In a later analysis, previously published TCR beta repertoires from roughly 710 donors were re-analyzed and high-resolution HLA genotyping was added so that TCR occurrence patterns could be studied. All discovery cohort repertoires had been generated using a single sequencing platform. The number of typed donors differed by locus: 629-630 for A, B, C, DRB1 and DQB1; 500 to 550 for DQA1; over 600 for DPA1; and 400 to 480 for DPB1. Rather than drawing on any new phenotypic data, the later analysis identified candidate immune exposures from TCR beta sequences and the way those sequences occurred across donors. Using immunosequencing, the study profiled T cell repertoires from around 680 subjects and related those repertoires to cytomegalovirus serostatus. A handful of DR-DQ haplotypes were handled as single units for association and clustering because linkage in the cohort was strong. Genome-wide SNP genotypes for about 65% of the 666 donors were used in a later genetic analysis, which treated that subset as a discovery cohort.

What the study reported, not specific to this receptor: In a later analysis, several top co-occurrence clusters were reported to appear linked to parvovirus B19, influenza, CMV and Epstein-Barr virus. The study gave a list of more than 150 TCR beta chains associated with cytomegalovirus. Most TCR sequences were seen in very few donors, while some public TCRs were found in many individuals. The only immune exposure information available for the cohort was CMV serostatus. Three of the identified cytomegalovirus-associated TCR beta chains were confirmed in vitro to be specific for cytomegalovirus antigens. According to a later analysis, TCR association rates differed among HLA loci, with DRB1 alleles showing the most associated TCRs and HLA-C alleles showing the fewest. Compared with the roughly 670-donor mean, donors in an Asian-associated ancestry cluster had fewer N-insertions in productive TCRs, according to a later genetic analysis. The authors suggested that the approach could potentially be extended to other disease states and immunological phenotypes. In an earlier analysis of 450 to 750 of the donors, most TCR beta V segments appeared in productive rearrangements about 87% or about 30% of the time, broadly matching IMGT annotations. Because HLA typing was missing for some donors at each locus, association tests included only the typed subset. Correlated functional status among segregating V segments might reflect linkage disequilibrium, but an unknown experimental factor could not be ruled out. Because the 87-base-pair reads could not distinguish some IMGT-functional V segments, including TRBV6-2 and TRBV6-3, those segments were excluded. In a later analysis, 15,000 to 20,000 TCR beta sequences were associated with specific HLA alleles at a false discovery rate of 0.05. Strong co-occurrence of HLA alleles, especially DR and DQ, made assigning TCR associations to individual alleles difficult. Only TCR beta chains were sequenced in this cohort, and the absence of alpha or paired-chain data limited detectable features. The sequencing pipeline was judged likely to have produced a cluster of highly shared sequence variants as a technical artifact. About 17 rarely observed V segments, including chromosome 9 orphons, were excluded from the earlier analysis of almost 600 of the donors because counts were too low. According to a later analysis, most CMV-associated TCR beta chains appeared to be HLA-restricted, and the HLA associations seemed to be driven largely by CMV exposure. In a later analysis, HLA-associated TCR beta chains were found to be more clonally expanded and to have lower generation probabilities than equally common non-associated chains. In a later genetic analysis, a missense DCLRE1C variant was associated with V-gene and J-gene trimming of TCR beta chains, and the association was replicated in an independent cohort. Roughly uniform sequencing depth across donors was assumed in presence/absence analyses, although this assumption may not hold. Cytomegalovirus status was reported to be diagnosed by the classifier with high specificity and sensitivity in both the original and validation cohorts. A further reported finding was that TCR beta sequences accurately predicted the HLA-A and HLA-B alleles for most subjects in the first cohort.

The germline ends are 16 bases apart after V is trimmed by 7 bases and J by 7 bases. The CDR3, cysteine through phenylalanine, is 13 amino acids long. Just the 39-base CDR3 DNA is kept, in frame starting at base 1. CDR1 is given as SGHTA and CDR2 as FQGNSA, both from the germline V gene. Libraries were made using the immunoSEQ multiplex PCR assay. The multiplex PCR relied on a mix of 60 forward primers for TCR Vbeta segments and 13 reverse primers for TCR Jbeta segments. The CDR3 region of rearranged TCR beta genes was amplified from genomic DNA by a multiplex PCR assay. Amplified TCR beta libraries were sequenced as 87-base-pair reads on the Illumina HiSeq System. The paper's processing steps were these. A later analysis counted approximately 84 million unique TCR beta chains across the 650 to 700 repertoires, and some 12 million of these chains were shared by at least two donors. Raw reads were error-corrected and collapsed into unique sequences by a nearest-neighbor algorithm in which closely related sequences were merged to remove PCR and sequencing errors. To assign V, D and J gene segments, CDR3 sequences were aligned to IMGT reference sequences. Each retained sequence needed at least a six-nucleotide match to both a V gene segment and a J gene segment. A rearrangement was called productive if the CDR3 had no stop codons and remained in frame with V and J, and every other rearrangement was called non-productive. Following IMGT convention, CDR3 was defined as the stretch from the second conserved V-encoded cysteine up to the conserved J-encoded phenylalanine. In an earlier analysis of roughly 580 of the donors, sequences lacking an unambiguous match to a single V gene segment were excluded. In an earlier analysis of some 590 of the donors, a V segment was called functional when productive rearrangements were above 56.7%, and segregating when the standard deviation between donors exceeded 5%. A statistical classification framework was developed to diagnose cytomegalovirus status using the catalog of TCR beta chain sequences. V and J gene assignment, in a later analysis, came from comparing TCR nucleotide sequences with IMGT/GENE-DB human TR gene sequences. Using the TCRdist pipeline, a later analysis assigned CDR3 sequences along with most-parsimonious VDJ recombination scenarios. A later analysis defined each TCR beta chain by its CDR3 amino acid sequence plus V-gene family, and excluded reads lacking a unique V-gene family. A later analysis removed 592 highly shared, low-generation-probability nucleotide sequences to deal with suspected cross-contamination and a sequencing artifact. For each public chain, a later analysis derived a clonal expansion index from normalized ranks of inferred template counts within each repertoire. A later analysis computed generation probabilities with a VDJ recombination model fitted to out-of-frame rearrangements, and checked the results against IGoR. Hypergeometric tests were used in a later analysis to score TCR-TCR, TCR-HLA and TCR-CMV co-occurrence, with a repertoire-size bias correction applied to the TCR pairs. A later analysis estimated false discovery rates by permuting HLA or CMV assignments 20 times. A later analysis grouped co-occurring TCRs with DBSCAN, adding TCRdist sequence similarity when clustering within HLA-allele-positive subsets. Co-occurrence clustering excluded repertoires with fewer than 30,000 or more than 120,000 public chains, plus five with anomalous nucleotide sharing. The table was pulled from immuneACCESS by TCRdb, which kept in-frame rearrangements only. Such tables lose some clones; where checked, under half of the loss comes from unresolved V genes, and the rest has no known cause. The DNA was the basis for D and trimming; V, J and clone size are from that table. The sample table shows around 100,000 clones, and 80% to 85% are seen once. Roughly 22% of the sample belongs to the ten largest clones.

On this clone: It lacks a known antigen. Base qualities are not recorded, but no much larger clone differs from it by a single base.

The cohort was made up of approximately 700 healthy bone marrow donors. All cohort members were sampled while nominally healthy, although unrecorded immune exposures were likely present. The donor was CMV seropositive and was included in the group of almost 300 seropositive cohort members. Every donor gave a peripheral blood sample, and the peripheral blood mononuclear cells from that sample were used for TCR beta sequencing. Genomic DNA was extracted from the blood cell samples with the Qiagen DNeasy Blood Extraction Kit. Sequencing input: PBMCs. The chain was built from TRBV7-2 and TRBJ1-1; the D gene is perhaps TRBD1, from 6 matching bases. This sequence was found in a man between 25 and 39 years old in good health and CMV-seropositive. The CDR3 protein is CASTITQGGEAFF. Here is the DNA: TGTGCCAGCACCATCACCCAAGGGGGTGAAGCTTTCTTT. Extended through the reference TRBV7-2 and TRBJ1-1 proteins, this CDR3 yields the full variable domain: GAGVSQSPSNKVTEKGKDVELRCDPISGHTALYWYRQSLGQGLEFLIYFQGNSAPDKSGLPSDRFSAERTGGSVSTLTIQRTQQEDSAVYLCASTITQGGEAFFGQGTRLTVV.